Detailed here is one TCR beta chain. The antigen remains unidentified. Exclusion of a patient followed from autoimmune disease history or systemic immunosuppression. V was pared by 0 bases and J by 0 bases, with 7 bases between. The CDR3 length is 14 residues. Germline V gene sequence: CDR1 SGDLS, CDR2 YYNGEE. This sample stems from a study of OX40 agonist ivuxolimab in advanced cancers. Study-wide results and caveats: Among T cells, CD8+ cells averaged more expanded clones than CD4+ cells.

Produced via immunoSEQ multiplex PCR; TCRdb's table is partial and in-frame only. Found here are over 95,000 clones, around 96% of them singletons; the top ten hold around 2.2%. The starting material was CD4+ or CD8+ T cells sorted from blood, obtained in a trial of the OX40 agonist ivuxolimab. The TCR comes from an adult with an advanced solid tumor such as melanoma, head and neck, liver or kidney cancer. The chain recombines TRBV9 with TRBJ2-7, with D possibly being TRBD2 (5 bases). Written as DNA, the CDR3 is TGTGCCAGCAGCGTAGGTGAGGGCTCCTACGAGCAGTACTTC. This codes for CASSVGEGSYEQYF.